This T cell receptor (beta chain) was identified during a study of shared clonotypes between healthy human individuals. General study results and limits: Naive subsets typically showed greater estimated richness than memory subsets. Large depth notwithstanding, sorted-subset sequencing proved incomplete by rarefaction. Depth of sequencing was expected to influence donor clonotype sharing.

As for this clone: Its antigen is still unknown.

Measured with immunoSEQ multiplex PCR; TCRdb has only the in-frame clones, and not every one. Among approximately 650,000 clones listed, roughly 95% were seen once. Germline V gene lookup returns CDR1 SGHVS and CDR2 FQNEAQ. There are 13 residues in the CDR3. Trimming stripped 6 bases from V and 3 bases from J, with 12 bases between. Naive CD8 cells, CD45RO-negative and positively selected for CCR7, excluded terminally differentiated effector memory CD45RA+ cells. The source is a woman in her twenties or thirties in good health. V gene TRBV7-8 combines with J gene TRBJ2-7; D is ambiguous. Sequences were obtained from naive CD8+ T cells sorted from blood. CDR3 sequence reads: CASSVAPSYEQYF. The CDR3 DNA reads as TGTGCCAGCAGTGTAGCCCCGAGCTACGAGCAGTACTTC. Drawing the rest from reference TRBV7-8 and TRBJ2-7, the complete variable domain is GAGVSQSPRYKVAKRGQDVALRCDPISGHVSLFWYQQALGQGPEFLTYFQNEAQLDKSGLPSDRFFAERPEGSVSTLKIQRTQQEDSAVYLCASSVAPSYEQYFGPGTRLTVT.